A single sample gave rise to the 16 T cell receptor beta chains below, sequenced in a study of T cell repertoires in cytomegalovirus infection. TCRdb redid the calling of the reads with MiXCR, one entry per CDR3 protein. The repertoire consists of just under 300,000 distinct CDR3 sequences, with roughly a tenth occurring once and the leading ten covering less than 3%. What was sequenced was PBMCs. These receptors all stem from a human donor in good health (CMV status not recorded). Some clones in this sample may be carry-over from other donors' samples.

This clonotype was observed many times. This sequence joins TRBV20-1 and TRBJ2-7, with 7 positions matching TRBD2. Per the germline V gene, CDR1 is DFQATT and CDR2 is SNEGSKA (reference sequence). The CDR3 covers 15 residues. V was pared by 6 bases and J by 0 bases, with 11 bases of the junction left unmatched. In DNA, the CDR3 is TGCAGTGCGTTCAGCCTGGCGGGGGACTCCTACGAGCAGTACTTC. This encodes CSAFSLAGDSYEQYF.

This clonotype has only a few counts. The chain has TRBV18 and TRBJ2-1, with D possibly TRBD2 on 5 matching bases. Trimming removed 1 base from V and 8 bases from J, with 6 bases in between. The CDR3 is made up of 12 amino acids. The germline V gene has CDR1 KGHSH and CDR2 LQKENI. The DNA of the CDR3 is TGTGCCAGCTCACCACGGACTGATGAGCAGTTCTTC. Protein: CASSPRTDEQFF.

In this sample, this clonotype turned up many times. Written as DNA, the CDR3 is TGTGCCAGCAGCTGGACTAGACGGAATGAGCAGTTCTTC. Residues: CASSWTRRNEQFF. The chain couples TRBV5-6 to TRBJ2-1; 7 bases match TRBD2. The V segment lost 3 bases and the J segment 7 bases; nucleotides outside the gene matches: 4. Germline-derived CDR1 and CDR2 are SGHDT and YYEEEE. The CDR3 has 13 residues.

V usage is TRBV7-2 and J usage is TRBJ2-5; D not resolved. The CDR3 has 12 residues. Germline loops: CDR1 SGHTA, CDR2 FQGNSA. Trimming removed 1 base at V and 5 bases at J, with 5 bases between. The CDR3 spells CASSLVTETQYF. The DNA of the CDR3 is TGTGCCAGCAGCTTAGTGACGGAGACCCAGTACTTC. The variable domain in full, with the rest retrieved from reference TRBV7-2 and TRBJ2-5, is GAGVSQSPSNKVTEKGKDVELRCDPISGHTALYWYRQSLGQGLEFLIYFQGNSAPDKSGLPSDRFSAERTGGSVSTLTIQRTQQEDSAVYLCASSLVTETQYFGPGTRLLVL.

Many counts were recorded for this clonotype. The rearrangement links TRBV4-1 to TRBJ1-5; no reliable D call. The CDR3 is made up of 15 amino acids. The germline gives CDR1 MGHRA, CDR2 YSYEKL. The V end lost 4 bases, the J end lost 0 bases, and 10 bases lay between the germline ends. CDR3 bases: TGCGCCAGCAGCCCGTTAGGTTTTAGCAATCAGCCCCAGCATTTT. Translated: CASSPLGFSNQPQHF.

This clonotype has ten or more counts. This chain connects TRBV6-6 to TRBJ2-7; no reliable D call. V was pared by 0 bases and J by 3 bases, with 6 bases between. The CDR3 extends over 13 amino acids. Germline V gives CDR1 MNHNY, CDR2 SVGAGI (reference sequence). The CDR3 bases are TGTGCCAGCAGTTACTCTCGTAGCTACGAGCAGTACGTC. Its protein product is CASSYSRSYEQYV.

This clonotype was found many times. This rearrangement joins TRBV20-1 to TRBJ2-3; 8 nucleotides align to TRBD2. The CDR3 consists of 15 residues. J gave up 7 bases and V 0 bases, and 9 bases lay outside the gene matches. Germline V CDR1 and CDR2: DFQATT, SNEGSKA (reference sequence). Written as DNA, the CDR3 is TGCAGTGCTAGAGAGGCTTCGGGGGGGGAAAATACGCAGTATTTT. Its translation: CSAREASGGENTQYF.

This clonotype was seen repeatedly, ten times or more. The chain recombines TRBV5-8 with TRBJ2-1; the D gene is possibly TRBD2 (5 bases). V lost 3 bases and J 7 bases, leaving 8 bases between the germline ends. The CDR3 runs to 12 residues. Germline V gives CDR1 SGHTS, CDR2 YDEGEE. In DNA, the CDR3 is TGTGCCAGCAGCTCTACGGGGAATGAGCAGTTCTTC. It codes for CASSSTGNEQFF.

J is TRBJ1-2 and V is TRBV27, with D possibly TRBD1 on 6 matching bases. Germline CDR1 is MNHEY and CDR2 is SMNVEV (reference sequence). Between the trimmed V and J ends, which lost 7 bases and 12 bases, there was a span of 21 bases. The CDR3 runs to 13 residues. The CDR3 DNA follows: TGTGCCAGCAACCTAAGGGGGGGCGGTGGGGACACCTTC. It codes for CASNLRGGGGDTF.

A word on this clonotype: A much larger clone lies one base from this, so it may be a read error. The chain joins TRBV15 to TRBJ2-1; D may correspond to TRBD1 or TRBD2 (5 bases each). CDR1 is LNHNV, CDR2 YYDKDF, per germline (reference sequence). The CDR3 runs 13 residues. CDR3 nucleotide sequence: TGTGCCACCAGCGGAGATCGAGGGGATGAGCAGTTCTTC. The encoded protein is CATSGDRGDEQFF.

This clonotype was seen a handful of times. CDR3 sequence: CASRRTTGVNEKLFF. The CDR3 DNA is TGTGCCAGCAGGCGGACGACAGGGGTAAATGAAAAACTGTTTTTT. The rearrangement joins TRBV2 to TRBJ1-4; TRBD1 matches 8 bases. CDR1 SNHLY and CDR2 FYNNEI come from the germline V gene. The CDR3 has 15 amino acids. J was trimmed by 5 bases and V by 6 bases; bases with no gene match: 8.

The table lists this clonotype with a few counts. The chain employs TRBV7-3 and TRBJ1-6; D is unclear. The V gene lost 1 base and the J gene lost 6 bases, with 7 bases spanning the gap. From germline, CDR1 is SGHTA and CDR2 FQGTGA. CDR3 length: 14 residues. CDR3 protein: CASSLRPSNSPLHF. The CDR3 DNA reads TGTGCCAGCAGCTTAAGGCCGAGTAATTCACCCCTCCACTTT. Supplemented by reference TRBV7-3 and TRBJ1-6, the full variable domain reads GAGVSQTPSNKVTEKGKYVELRCDPISGHTALYWYRQSLGQGPEFLIYFQGTGAADDSGLPNDRFFAVRPEGSVSTLKIQRTERGDSAVYLCASSLRPSNSPLHFGNGTRLTVT.

This clonotype came up many times. The chain joins TRBV6-2 or TRBV6-3 to TRBJ1-5; D remains unclear. This CDR3 has 15 amino acids. CDR1 is MNHEY, CDR2 SVGEGT, per germline. V lost 2 bases and J 4 bases, leaving 12 bases between the germline ends. The CDR3 DNA sequence: TGTGCCAGCAGTTACCCTCGGGGTCTAAATCAGCCCCAGCATTTT. Translation: CASSYPRGLNQPQHF.

This clonotype turned up a few times. The chain links TRBV28 to TRBJ1-1; D not certain. The germline V gene encodes CDR1 MDHEN and CDR2 SYDVKM. This CDR3 has 17 residues. Trimming stripped 5 bases from V and 3 bases from J, with 22 bases between. CDR3 bases: TGTGCCAGCAGTCCAGTGGTCGGTTCTTCTGAAGACACTGAAGCTTTCTTT. The encoded protein is CASSPVVGSSEDTEAFF.

There are many counts of this clonotype. This chain uses TRBV7-2 with TRBJ1-5; D is undetermined. The V end lost 7 bases, the J end lost 0 bases, and 7 bases lay between the germline ends. The CDR3 is 13 residues long. Germline lookup yields CDR1 SGHTA and CDR2 FQGNSA. The CDR3 nucleotides are TGTGCCAGCACCATTAATAGCAATCAGCCCCAGCATTTT. Its translation is CASTINSNQPQHF.

This clonotype came up many times. The V gene is TRBV20-1, the J gene TRBJ1-1; no clear D. The CDR3 spans 14 residues. Between the trimmed V and J ends, which lost 0 bases and 1 base, there was a span of 9 bases. The germline V gene has CDR1 DFQATT and CDR2 SNEGSKA (reference sequence). The CDR3 loop is CSARDGAKNTEAFF. CDR3 bases: TGCAGTGCTAGAGATGGAGCCAAGAACACTGAAGCTTTCTTT.